This T cell receptor beta chain was recorded in a study of T cell changes during pregnancy in multiple sclerosis. The CDR3 extends over 16 amino acids. Trimming left V 0 bases short and J 2 bases short, with 12 bases between. Germline loops: CDR1 KGHSH, CDR2 LQKENI. Sequenced by immunoSEQ multiplex PCR; TCRdb stores in-frame clones only, minus some. The sample has some 64,000 clones, over 80% seen once. This material consisted of peripheral blood, taken in the first trimester of pregnancy. The chain links TRBV18 to TRBJ2-3; weak D call: TRBD2 (7 bases). The origin of this receptor is a female donor in good health, enrolled as a control in a pregnancy study. The CDR3: CASSPPSGGYTDTQYF. The CDR3 bases are TGTGCCAGCTCACCACCGTCGGGGGGCTACACAGATACGCAGTATTTT. The full variable domain, with the rest looked up from reference TRBV18 and TRBJ2-3, is NAGVMQNPRHLVRRRGQEARLRCSPMKGHSHVYWYRQLPEEGLKFMVYLQKENIIDESGMPKERFSAEFPKEGPSILRIQQVVRGDSAAYFCASSPPSGGYTDTQYFGPGTRLTVL.